The T cell receptor (beta chain) under discussion was sequenced for a study of OX40 agonist ivuxolimab in advanced cancers. Turning to the study itself: Each patient was given ivuxolimab into a vein every 2 weeks, at 0.01 to 10 mg/kg.

Per the germline V gene, CDR1 is SGHRS and CDR2 is YFSETQ. The V segment lost 4 bases and the J segment 3 bases; nucleotides outside the gene matches: 9. The length of the CDR3 is 16 residues. Blood specimens came from baseline, cycle 4 day 1, and cycle 7 day 1. Here immunoSEQ multiplex PCR was the method, and the copy in TCRdb shows in-frame clones only, minus some. The sample includes about 77,000 clones, more than 90% of them seen just once. This clone was seen more than once but under ten times. Its specificity is not known. Study findings and constraints: At doses 0.1 to 3.0 mg/kg, CD4+ and CD8+ clones expanded. Among the lowest peripheral clonal expansion occurred in 0.1-3.0 mg/kg partial responders.

The specimen was CD4+ or CD8+ T cells sorted from blood, collected in a trial of the OX40 agonist ivuxolimab. This sequence originates from an adult with an advanced solid tumor such as melanoma, head and neck, liver or kidney cancer. The rearrangement joins TRBV5-1 to TRBJ2-7; 11 bases map to TRBD2. CDR3: CASSATSGSLIYEQYF. For the CDR3, the DNA is TGCGCCAGCAGCGCCACTAGCGGGAGTCTAATCTACGAGCAGTACTTC.